This T cell receptor (beta chain) was retrieved from a study of vaccination and CD4 T cells after COVID-19. Sequenced with the Oncomine TCR Beta short-read assay was DNA taken from cultured CD4+ T cells. TCRdb fed the PCR reads into MiXCR, producing one record per CDR3 protein. The sample holds about 15,000 distinct CDR3 sequences, approximately 42% seen once. Treatment specified: approximately 9-day PBMC culture with coronavirus spike peptide pools or control peptides (ViraFEST assay). Expanded clonotypes were found by TCR sequencing after peptide-pool stimulation (ViraFEST). Some 2.2 million PBMCs were grown per well alongside roughly 10 IU/ml IL-2 and 7.5 to 10 ug/ml peptide pools. When roughly 9 days of culture had elapsed, CD4+ T cells were isolated by negative selection. In its sample, this clonotype was seen a few times. Its antigen is still unknown. Trimming cost V 2 bases and J 7 bases; bases outside gene matches: 13. This CDR3 contains 16 residues. Germline values: CDR1 MNHEY, CDR2 SVGAGI.

Findings of the study overall: Clonotypes reactive to SARS-CoV-2 had a median that went up from about 22 to 38, but not significantly.

The sequenced sample was cultured CD4+ T cells from blood. This clonotype was sampled from a human donor with COVID-19. The V gene is TRBV6-5, the J gene TRBJ2-7; TRBD1 aligns across 8 bases. The CDR3 DNA sequence: TGTGCCAGCAGTTACGGGGATGACAGGGGTCGGAGGGAGCAGTACTTC. It codes for CASSYGDDRGRREQYF.